Listed below are T cell receptor beta chains from one sample, sequenced in a study of T cell repertoires in cytomegalovirus infection. TCRdb reanalysed the reads using MiXCR and keeps one entry per CDR3 protein. The repertoire holds 150,000 to 200,000 distinct CDR3 sequences, with 20% to 25% as singletons. These receptors have no known antigen. Sequenced material: CD8+ T cells from cultured PBMCs, taken from culture after CMV antigen stimulation. These receptors were taken from a human donor in good health (CMV status not recorded). Some clones in this sample may be carry-over from other donors' samples. Each CDR3 is given with its conserved first and last residue. The D gene is left open where the match is weak. The listing skips clone size in some rows; elsewhere it reads once, few, many or a size class.

abundance,v_gene,d_gene,j_gene,CDR3nt,CDR3aa
.,TRBV4-1,.,TRBJ1-5,TGCGCCAGCAGACGAGAAGACAGGATCAATCAGCCCCAGCATTTT,CASRREDRINQPQHF
few,TRBV7-3,.,TRBJ2-1,TGTGCCAGCAGCCACCACGAGGCTGAGCAGTTCTTC,CASSHHEAEQFF
.,TRBV6-5,.,TRBJ1-6,TGTGCCAGCAGTTACGACGGGAATAATTCACCCCTCCACTTT,CASSYDGNNSPLHF
.,TRBV12-3/TRBV12-4,TRBD2,TRBJ2-1,TGTGCCAGCAGTTTGACTAGCGGGGGACGCCTCTCGGGCAATGAGCAGTTCTTC,CASSLTSGGRLSGNEQFF
.,TRBV27,.,TRBJ1-1,TGTGCCAGCAGTTCCGGTCTACAGGGACTGAACACTGAAGCTTTCTTT,CASSSGLQGLNTEAFF
few,TRBV5-6,.,TRBJ1-1,TGTGCCAGCAGCTTATATATCCCCAAGGACACTGAAGCTTTCTTT,CASSLYIPKDTEAFF
.,TRBV19,.,TRBJ1-2,TGTGCCAGTAGTATCCCTTCAGACGACTATGGCTACACCTTC,CASSIPSDDYGYTF
medium-sized,TRBV2,.,TRBJ2-7,TGTGCCAGCAGCGATCCCGACAGATCCTACGAGCAGTACTTC,CASSDPDRSYEQYF
once,TRBV24-1,TRBD2,TRBJ2-3,TGTGCCACCAGTGATTTATCGGGGGGAAGCACAGATACGCAGTATTTT,CATSDLSGGSTDTQYF
.,TRBV27,TRBD1,TRBJ1-1,TGTGCCAGCAGTTTGACAGGGAATGGGGTTGAGACTGAAGCTTTCTTT,CASSLTGNGVETEAFF
few,TRBV7-2,.,TRBJ2-5,TGTGCCAGCAGCTCCGAGACAAACCAAGAGACCCAGTACTTC,CASSSETNQETQYF
few,TRBV6-6,.,TRBJ1-1,TGTGCCAGCATCTTCGGCGGCACTGAAGCTTTCTTT,CASIFGGTEAFF
.,TRBV11-2,.,TRBJ2-1,TGTGCCAGCAGCGGAGTTCTCAGGGACGGGATCGACAATGAGCAGTTCTTC,CASSGVLRDGIDNEQFF
.,TRBV4-1,.,TRBJ1-5,TGCGCCAGCAGCCCATGGGACAATAGCAATCAGCCCCAGCATTTT,CASSPWDNSNQPQHF
.,TRBV9,TRBD1,TRBJ1-1,TGTGCCAGCAGCGCGGGACAGTCGAACACTGAAGCTTTCTTT,CASSAGQSNTEAFF
.,TRBV12-3/TRBV12-4,.,TRBJ1-2,TGTGCCAGCAGTTTAGGCGAAGTTCTCTATGGCTACACCTTC,CASSLGEVLYGYTF
.,TRBV12-3/TRBV12-4,TRBD1,TRBJ1-1,TGTGCCAGCAGCCGGGACAGCTCCCTCACAACAGAAGCTTTCTTT,CASSRDSSLTTEAFF
few,TRBV7-2,.,TRBJ2-3,TGTGCCAGCAGCCCCGTTGGGGGGCCAGATACGCAGTATTTT,CASSPVGGPDTQYF
few,TRBV7-2,TRBD1,TRBJ1-2,TGTGCCAGCAGCTTAGGGGGGGCCGGGACAGGGACCTATGGCTACACCTTC,CASSLGGAGTGTYGYTF
.,TRBV12-3/TRBV12-4,TRBD1,TRBJ2-2,TGTGCCAGCAGTCTCCCCCCCGGGACAGGGCGGGTAGGGACCGGGGAGCTGTTTTTT,CASSLPPGTGRVGTGELFF
.,TRBV7-8,.,TRBJ1-1,TGTGCCAGCAGCTTGGCCGGGGGGGCGGGTGAAGCTTTCTTT,CASSLAGGAGEAFF
.,TRBV6-6,.,TRBJ1-5,TGTGCCAGCAGTTACGGCAGGGAGGTTCAGCCCCAGCATTTT,CASSYGREVQPQHF
few,TRBV27,.,TRBJ1-1,TGTGCCAGCAGTCCCCGGACCGGACCGAACACTGAAGCTTTCTTT,CASSPRTGPNTEAFF
.,TRBV6-2/TRBV6-3,TRBD1,TRBJ1-1,TGTGCCAGCAGTTACGGGACAGGGGGACCTGAAGCTTTCTTT,CASSYGTGGPEAFF
.,TRBV4-1,.,TRBJ2-6,TGCGCCAGCAGCGATAGGACGGTCGGACGCTCTGGGGCCAACGTCCTGACTTTC,CASSDRTVGRSGANVLTF
many,TRBV7-8,.,TRBJ1-5,TGTGCCAGCAGCCCTCAGGGGACGGTCAATCAGCCCCAGCATTTT,CASSPQGTVNQPQHF
.,TRBV7-2,TRBD2,TRBJ2-1,TGTGCCAGCAGCTCAGCGGGGGGGCGAAATGAGCAGTTCTTC,CASSSAGGRNEQFF
.,TRBV2,.,TRBJ1-1,TGTGCCAGCAGTGAACTGTCGTTAAACACTGAAGCTTTCTTT,CASSELSLNTEAFF
.,TRBV7-6,.,TRBJ2-1,TGTGCCAGCAGCTTACTGGTGGGACCTTATAATGAGCAGTTCTTC,CASSLLVGPYNEQFF
many,TRBV19,.,TRBJ1-1,TGTGCCAGTAATTGGGCTGGAATCCGGCCCACTGAAGCTTTCTTT,CASNWAGIRPTEAFF
many,TRBV4-2,TRBD1,TRBJ2-7,TGTGCCAGCAGCCCGGGACAGGGGAACGAGCAGTACTTC,CASSPGQGNEQYF
.,TRBV7-8,.,TRBJ1-6,TGTGCCAGCAGCTTCAACAGGGTATTAGATAATTCACCCCTCCACTTT,CASSFNRVLDNSPLHF
few,TRBV6-8,TRBD1,TRBJ1-1,TGTGCCAGCAGTTACTCGTCCGACAGGGGGCTCGCTGAAGCTTTCTTT,CASSYSSDRGLAEAFF